These 21 T cell receptor beta chains were all obtained from the same sample, sequenced in a study of OX40 agonist ivuxolimab in advanced cancers. Sequencing was performed with immunoSEQ multiplex PCR; in TCRdb, only in-frame clones are kept and a portion is missing. Of 15,000 to 20,000 clones in the sample, 80% to 95% were seen once. Sequences were derived from CD4+ or CD8+ T cells sorted from blood, sampled in a trial of the OX40 agonist ivuxolimab. The receptors originated from an adult with an advanced solid tumor such as melanoma, head and neck, liver or kidney cancer.

This chain joins TRBV11-3 and TRBJ2-6; 7 bases agree with TRBD2. This CDR3 has 16 amino acids. V dropped 1 base and J dropped 2; count of bases not matched to a gene: 2. The germline V gene has CDR1 SGHNT and CDR2 YENEEA. The CDR3 bases are TGTGCCAGCAGCTTAGCGGGGGGTCCTGGGGCCAACGTCCTGACTTTC. Its translation: CASSLAGGPGANVLTF.

This chain links TRBV28 with TRBJ1-1, with 9 nucleotides matching TRBD1. The junction had 7 bases not matched to a gene; V was cut back by 7 bases and J by 4 bases. This CDR3 has 14 amino acids. CDR1 and CDR2 from the germline V gene are MDHEN and SYDVKM. The CDR3 region has the DNA TGTGCCAGCAATAGAGACAGGGGGAGCACTGAAGCTTTCTTT. Protein product: CASNRDRGSTEAFF.

The chain has TRBV28 and TRBJ2-7; D is unresolved. Trimming took off 6 bases at V and 3 bases at J, with 9 bases between the two ends. This CDR3 has 12 residues. Germline V gene lookup returns CDR1 MDHEN and CDR2 SYDVKM. The CDR3 DNA is TGTGCCAGCAGCCCTCCCGACTACGAGCAGTACTTC. Translating it yields CASSPPDYEQYF.

The chain has TRBV19 and TRBJ2-3, with D perhaps matching TRBD2 (6 bases). This CDR3 contains 13 residues. CDR1 and CDR2 from the germline V gene are LNHDA and SQIVND (reference sequence). Trimming removed 6 bases at V and 5 bases at J, with 12 bases between. CDR3 loop: CASSSTSLDTQYF. CDR3 bases: TGTGCCAGTAGCAGTACTAGCTTAGATACGCAGTATTTT.

The chain is built from TRBV5-1 and TRBJ1-4; D possibly corresponds to TRBD1 (6 bases). Germline V gene data show CDR1 as SGHRS and CDR2 as YFSETQ. This CDR3 region has 17 residues. With 3 bases removed from V and 8 bases from J, the gap between germline ends came to 23 bases. The CDR3: CASSSQGGLVGGEKLFF. DNA for the CDR3: TGCGCCAGCAGCTCACAGGGCGGGTTGGTCGGTGGAGAAAAACTGTTTTTT.

This clone appeared a few times. The rearrangement links TRBV9 to TRBJ2-7, with D possibly matching TRBD2 (6 bases). This CDR3 is built from 14 residues. V lost 3 bases and J 0 bases, leaving 10 bases between the germline ends. Germline values: CDR1 SGDLS, CDR2 YYNGEE. The chain's CDR3 is CASSAAGSSYEQYF. Written as DNA, the CDR3 is TGTGCCAGCAGCGCCGCGGGGAGCTCCTACGAGCAGTACTTC.

The genes are TRBV28 and TRBJ2-1; 7 bases align to TRBD2. The CDR3 runs 11 residues. V lost 8 bases and J lost 10; bases outside the gene matches: 5. Germline V gives CDR1 MDHEN, CDR2 SYDVKM. DNA for the CDR3: TGTGCCAGCGGCGGGGGTTGGGAGCAGTTCTTC. Amino acid sequence: CASGGGWEQFF. Filled out from reference TRBV28 and TRBJ2-1, the complete variable domain reads DVKVTQSSRYLVKRTGEKVFLECVQDMDHENMFWYRQDPGLGLRLIYFSYDVKMKEKGDIPEGYSVSREKKERFSLILESASTNQTSMYLCASGGGWEQFFGPGTRLTVL.

The J gene is TRBJ2-3, the V gene TRBV7-6; D not resolved. This CDR3 region has 15 residues. Germline loops: CDR1 SGHVS, CDR2 FNYEAQ. V gave up 0 bases and J gave up 2 bases, with 9 bases separating them. The CDR3 DNA reads TGTGCCAGCAGCTTAGCGGGTACTACCACAGATACGCAGTATTTT. Protein sequence: CASSLAGTTTDTQYF.

This clone was counted a few times. The chain links TRBV28 to TRBJ2-1; D not certain. Looked up from germline, CDR1 is MDHEN and CDR2 is SYDVKM. CDR3 length equals 15 residues. The germline V and J ends were trimmed by 4 bases and 2 bases, with 12 bases remaining between them. The CDR3 nucleotides read TGTGCCAGCAGTTGGGGTGGGTCCCCCTACAATGAGCAGTTCTTC. This encodes CASSWGGSPYNEQFF.

The chain joins TRBV29-1 to TRBJ2-1; weak D call: TRBD2 (7 bases). The CDR3 consists of 15 residues. Germline values: CDR1 SQVTM, CDR2 ANQGSEA. Deletions cut 1 base from V and 7 bases from J, with 17 bases between. For the CDR3, the DNA is TGCAGCGTTGAAGGGGGGGGGCTGTCTGGGAATGAGCAGTTCTTC. The encoded protein is CSVEGGGLSGNEQFF.

The chain employs TRBV6-1 and TRBJ1-5, with TRBD1 as a possible D gene (6 bases). The ends were cut back, 2 bases at V and 0 bases at J, with 11 bases in the middle. The CDR3 is made up of 16 amino acids. Looked up from germline, CDR1 is MNHNS and CDR2 is SASEGT. The CDR3 nucleotides are TGTGCCAGCAGTGAATCAGGGGCGAGTAGCAATCAGCCCCAGCATTTT. It codes for CASSESGASSNQPQHF.

The J gene is TRBJ1-5, the V gene TRBV27; a possible D gene is TRBD1 (6 bases). This CDR3 has 15 residues. The V gene lost 6 bases and the J gene lost 7 bases, with 19 bases spanning the gap. Germline CDR1 MNHEY, CDR2 SMNVEV (reference sequence). DNA for the CDR3: TGTGCCAGCAGACATGAGGGGGAACGGCACCAGCCCCAGCATTTT. Amino acid sequence: CASRHEGERHQPQHF.

V is TRBV22-1 and J is TRBJ2-6. TRBV22-1 is listed as a pseudogene. The CDR3 runs to 17 residues. The CDR3 sequence is CPGSIGREQSRANVLTF. Here the CDR3 DNA reads TGTCCTGGGAGTATAGGACGCGAACAAAGTCGGGCCAACGTCCTGACTTTC.

The chain uses TRBV21-1 and TRBJ2-5. TRBV21-1 represents a pseudogene. The CDR3 spans 18 residues. In DNA, the CDR3 is TGTGCCAGCAGCAAAGCGGGGGTCAGAGAAGGGCCTCAAGAGACCCAGTACTTC. This translates into CASSKAGVREGPQETQYF.

The chain carries TRBV7-9 and TRBJ2-7, with 8 bases aligning to TRBD1. This CDR3 comprises 19 residues. Germline CDR1 and CDR2: SEHNR and FQNEAQ (reference sequence). V lost 4 bases and J lost 0; bases outside the gene matches: 17. CDR3 sequence: CASSSDSQPGGAPSYEQYF. As DNA, the CDR3 is TGTGCCAGCAGCTCAGACTCCCAGCCAGGGGGCGCCCCCTCCTACGAGCAGTACTTC.

The chain combines TRBV28 with TRBJ2-3; D may match TRBD1 or TRBD2 (6 bases each). Germline V gene lookup returns CDR1 MDHEN and CDR2 SYDVKM. There are 16 residues in the CDR3. Trimming removed 5 bases from V and 2 bases from J, with 17 bases in between. CDR3 amino acids: CASSPIYGGLTDTQYF. CDR3 DNA sequence: TGTGCCAGCAGTCCTATCTATGGGGGGCTCACAGATACGCAGTATTTT.

The J gene is TRBJ2-2, the V gene TRBV29-1, with D unclear. The CDR3 consists of 13 residues. Germline CDR1 and CDR2: SQVTM and ANQGSEA. For the CDR3, the DNA is TGCACCACTACGGATATTTACACCGGGGAGCTGTTTTTT. Translated: CTTTDIYTGELFF.

This clone appeared a single time. The chain links TRBV6-4 to TRBJ1-1; a possible D gene is TRBD1 (5 bases). The CDR3 consists of 13 residues. The ends were cut back, 5 bases at V and 1 base at J, with 8 bases in the middle. Germline CDR1 and CDR2: MRHNA and SNTAGT. In nucleotides, the CDR3 is TGTGCCAGCAGTAATCAGGGGAACACTGAAGCTTTCTTT. Translating gives CASSNQGNTEAFF.

The chain employs TRBV4-1 and TRBJ2-1; D tentatively fits TRBD1 or TRBD2 (5 bases each). Germline CDR1 reads MGHRA; CDR2 reads YSYEKL. CDR3 length: 15 amino acids. V was pared by 1 base and J by 2 bases, with 9 bases between. This CDR3 is CASSQGQGAYNEQFF. CDR3 sequence (DNA): TGCGCCAGCAGCCAAGGGCAGGGAGCCTACAATGAGCAGTTCTTC.

Notes on this clone: Other DNA sequences in this sample translate to the same CDR3. The chain's CDR3 is CASSQGRETQYF. As DNA, the CDR3 is TGCGCCAGCAGCCAAGGTAGAGAGACCCAGTACTTC. V and J are TRBV4-1 and TRBJ2-5; D gene uncertain. The length of the CDR3 is 12 residues. CDR1 is MGHRA and CDR2 is YSYEKL in the germline V gene. V was shortened by 1 base and J by 4 bases, with 4 bases between the two germline ends.

The V call is TRBV2, the J call TRBJ2-5; D is unresolved. Germline loops: CDR1 SNHLY, CDR2 FYNNEI. V was trimmed by 2 bases and J by 4 bases, leaving 17 bases between them. This CDR3 has 16 amino acids. The CDR3 nucleotides read TGTGCCAGCAGTGAATTGGGCGGCCTGGGTTTAGAGACCCAGTACTTC. As protein: CASSELGGLGLETQYF.